This TCR beta chain was retrieved from a study of T cell responses to AZD1222 COVID-19 vaccine. Broader study findings: No day 14 peak samples; only post-peak repertoires were characterized. Vaccine-related CD4 TCRs covered spike, predominating at 160-218 and 743-854.

Clones were read by immunoSEQ multiplex PCR, and TCRdb kept only the in-frame ones, dropping some. The sample has 180,000 or so clones, 80% to 95% seen once. The CDR3 is 15 amino acids. J gave up 6 bases and V 5 bases, and 13 bases lay outside the gene matches. Germline V gene sequence: CDR1 LGHDT, CDR2 YNNKEL (reference sequence). This clone was seen a single time. Its specificity is unknown. This chain connects TRBV3-1 (or the pseudogene TRBV3-2) to TRBJ2-7; 7 bases map to TRBD1. The sequencing used peripheral blood, collected 28 days after the second AZD1222 dose. The TCR sequence derives from an adult who received the AZD1222 COVID-19 vaccine. This CDR3 reads CASSYRQGAAGEQYF. The CDR3 bases are TGTGCCAGCAGCTATCGACAGGGAGCCGCGGGCGAGCAGTACTTC.